The next 4 T cell receptor beta chains were all read from a single sample in a study of OX40 agonist ivuxolimab in advanced cancers. Using immunoSEQ multiplex PCR, the repertoire was profiled, and TCRdb retains in-frame clones only, with some absent. The sample includes 15,000 to 20,000 clones, about 70% of them seen just once. Material: CD4+ or CD8+ T cells sorted from blood, obtained in a trial of the OX40 agonist ivuxolimab. The receptors were sampled from an adult with an advanced solid tumor such as melanoma, head and neck, liver or kidney cancer.

Regarding this clone: The missing conserved phenylalanine or tryptophan at the end of this CDR3 makes a read error likely. This chain uses TRBV4-1 with TRBJ1-1, with D maybe TRBD1 (5 bases). Between the trimmed V and J ends, which lost 1 base and 4 bases, there was a span of 13 bases. Germline-derived CDR1 and CDR2 are MGHRA and YSYEKL. The CDR3 runs to 15 residues. Here the CDR3 DNA reads TGCGCCAGCAGCCAAGCGGGGGGTGGGGGCACTGAAGCTTTCCTT. Amino acid sequence: CASSQAGGGGTEAFL.

The V and J genes are TRBV11-3 and TRBJ2-1; D remains ambiguous. Trimming shortened V by 1 base and J by 10 bases, and 8 bases separated the two germline ends. The CDR3 is made up of 12 amino acids. CDR1 is SGHNT, CDR2 YENEEA, per germline. As DNA, the CDR3 is TGTGCCAGCAGCTTAGGTGATGGGGAGCAGTTCTTC. Translating gives CASSLGDGEQFF.

The rearrangement links TRBV6-5 to TRBJ2-3, with TRBD2 matching 9 bases. Germline CDR1 and CDR2: MNHEY and SVGAGI. The CDR3 is 15 amino acids. Trimming cost V 6 bases and J 0 bases; bases outside gene matches: 4. The CDR3 reads CASSPTSGSTDTQYF. The CDR3 bases are TGTGCCAGCAGCCCAACTAGCGGGAGCACAGATACGCAGTATTTT.

The J gene is TRBJ2-1, the V gene TRBV2, with unresolved D. Germline V lookup: CDR1 SNHLY, CDR2 FYNNEI. Deletions cut 2 bases from V and 8 bases from J, with 13 bases between. The CDR3 is 14 residues long. For the CDR3, the DNA is TGTGCCAGCAGTGAAAGCTACCGGTCCGATGAGCAGTTCTTC. Its protein is CASSESYRSDEQFF.